These 21 T cell receptor beta chains share one sample of origin, sequenced in a study of control samples from healthy donors and cancer patients. Method: immunoSEQ multiplex PCR; TCRdb's copy keeps in-frame clones and lacks some. Of roughly 84,000 clones listed, roughly 89% are singletons. Sequencing used blood. The receptor set was obtained from a man aged 45-65 years in good health.

The chain has TRBV9 and TRBJ1-1; 7 positions agree with TRBD1. Germline CDR1 SGDLS, CDR2 YYNGEE. The CDR3 covers 18 residues. With 4 bases clipped from V and 2 bases from J, the junction kept 17 bases outside the gene matches. The CDR3 sequence is CASSPYGTASGYNTEAFF. CDR3 bases: TGTGCCAGCAGCCCATACGGGACAGCCAGCGGGTACAACACTGAAGCTTTCTTT.

The chain couples TRBV14 to TRBJ1-2; D is ambiguous. Germline V gives CDR1 SGHDN, CDR2 FVKESK. Trimming shortened V by 1 base and J by 4 bases, and 7 bases separated the two germline ends. The CDR3 spans 13 residues. The CDR3 loop is CASSQVASYGYTF. The CDR3 DNA reads TGTGCCAGCAGCCAAGTAGCCAGCTATGGCTACACCTTC. Using reference TRBV14 and TRBJ1-2 for the parts outside the CDR3, the full variable domain is EAGVTQFPSHSVIEKGQTVTLRCDPISGHDNLYWYRRVMGKEIKFLLHFVKESKQDESGMPNNRFLAERTGGTYSTLKVQPAELEDSGVYFCASSQVASYGYTFGSGTRLTVV.

V gene TRBV29-1 combines with J gene TRBJ2-1; D remains ambiguous. Looked up from germline, CDR1 is SQVTM and CDR2 is ANQGSEA. The CDR3 has 10 residues. The V gene lost 1 base and the J gene lost 9 bases, with 4 bases spanning the gap. The CDR3 is CSVEVIEQFF. The CDR3 nucleotides read TGCAGCGTTGAAGTTATTGAGCAGTTCTTC.

The CDR3 is CSVDWSSGVVNEQFF. In DNA form, the CDR3 reads TGCAGCGTTGATTGGTCTAGCGGGGTTGTCAATGAGCAGTTCTTC. This chain connects TRBV29-1 to TRBJ2-1; TRBD2 matches 9 bases. This CDR3 is 15 amino acids long. V dropped 3 bases and J dropped 6; count of bases not matched to a gene: 9. Germline-derived CDR1 and CDR2 are SQVTM and ANQGSEA.

This chain uses TRBV6-1 with TRBJ2-5; D is ambiguous. Trimming took off 1 base at V and 7 bases at J, with 10 bases between the two ends. Germline assignment: CDR1 MNHNS and CDR2 SASEGT. The CDR3 totals 13 residues. The CDR3 loop reads CASSEVPGGTQYF. The CDR3 nucleotides are TGTGCCAGCAGTGAAGTTCCCGGCGGGACCCAGTACTTC.

CDR3 loop: CASSPQRTADYEQYF. As DNA, the CDR3 is TGTGCCAGCTCACCACAGAGGACCGCCGACTACGAGCAGTACTTC. The chain is built from TRBV18 and TRBJ2-7; D is undetermined. Trimming left V 1 base short and J 3 bases short, with 13 bases between. This CDR3 is built from 15 residues. The germline gives CDR1 KGHSH, CDR2 LQKENI.

The genes are TRBV5-1 and TRBJ2-1, with D perhaps assigned TRBD1 or TRBD2 (5 bases each). The CDR3 length is 14 residues. Trimming removed 7 bases at V and 1 base at J, with 12 bases between. CDR1 is SGHRS and CDR2 is YFSETQ in the germline V gene. The CDR3 nucleotides are TGCGCCAGCCGGGACCAGAGTTCCTACAATGAGCAGTTCTTC. This translates into CASRDQSSYNEQFF. The full variable domain, its missing parts supplied by reference TRBV5-1 and TRBJ2-1, is KAGVTQTPRYLIKTRGQQVTLSCSPISGHRSVSWYQQTPGQGLQFLFEYFSETQRNKGNFPGRFSGRQFSNSRSEMNVSTLELGDSALYLCASRDQSSYNEQFFGPGTRLTVL.

Points on this clone: The sample contains more than one DNA sequence encoding this CDR3. The genes are TRBV5-1 and TRBJ1-3; D possibly corresponds to TRBD1 (5 bases). Germline V lookup: CDR1 SGHRS, CDR2 YFSETQ. This CDR3 has 15 amino acids. V was pared by 2 bases and J by 4 bases, with 13 bases between. The CDR3 protein is CASSLQGTGGNTIYF. In DNA form, the CDR3 reads TGCGCCAGCAGCTTACAAGGGACGGGCGGAAACACCATATATTTT.

The rearrangement uses TRBV3-1 (or the pseudogene TRBV3-2) and TRBJ2-7; D ambiguous. The V end was cut by 0 bases, the J end by 6 bases, with 9 bases between. The CDR3 covers 13 residues. The germline V gene has CDR1 LGHDT and CDR2 YNNKEL (reference sequence). CDR3 sequence reads: CASSQDARAEQYF. The CDR3 region has the DNA TGTGCCAGCAGCCAAGATGCCCGGGCCGAGCAGTACTTC.

CDR3 sequence reads: CASSQGNPGYTF. In DNA, the CDR3 is TGTGCCAGCAGTCAGGGGAATCCGGGCTACACCTTC. The chain employs TRBV6-2 or TRBV6-3 and TRBJ1-2, with a tentative D call TRBD1 (6 bases). V shed 5 bases and J shed 8 bases, with 12 bases lying between them. Germline CDR1 is MNHEY and CDR2 is SVGEGT. The CDR3 is made up of 12 amino acids.

CDR3 loop: CASRVTVSNQPQHF. The CDR3 DNA sequence: TGTGCCAGCAGGGTGACGGTTAGCAATCAGCCCCAGCATTTT. J is TRBJ1-5 and V is TRBV27; no clear D gene. This CDR3 has 14 amino acids. V gave up 6 bases and J gave up 0 bases, with 9 bases separating them. The V gene's germline CDR1 is MNHEY and CDR2 SMNVEV (reference sequence).

The rearrangement links TRBV3-1 (or the pseudogene TRBV3-2) to TRBJ2-7, with 7 nucleotides matching TRBD2. CDR3 length equals 14 residues. Per germline, CDR1 LGHDT and CDR2 YNNKEL (reference sequence). The trim removed 6 bases at V and 7 bases at J, leaving 12 bases unmatched. CDR3 residues: CASSHAGDLREQYF. In DNA form, the CDR3 reads TGTGCCAGCAGTCACGCGGGGGACCTCCGGGAGCAGTACTTC.

This chain links TRBV9 with TRBJ2-3; no clear D. Trimming took off 3 bases at V and 5 bases at J, with 7 bases between the two ends. The germline V gene encodes CDR1 SGDLS and CDR2 YYNGEE. There are 12 residues in the CDR3. The CDR3 region is CASSALKDTQYF. CDR3 nucleotides: TGTGCCAGCAGCGCCCTGAAAGATACGCAGTATTTT.

The chain uses TRBV6-5 and TRBJ1-5; 9 nucleotides match TRBD1. Trimming removed 6 bases from V and 5 bases from J; junction bases left unmatched: 8. The CDR3 spans 15 residues. Germline CDR1 and CDR2: MNHEY and SVGAGI. CDR3 DNA: TGTGCCAGCAGGCGAACCGGGACAGGGCATCAGCCCCAGCATTTT. Its protein is CASRRTGTGHQPQHF.

In DNA, the CDR3 is TGCGCCAGCAGCCGGGGATCTGGCACTGAAGCTTTCTTT. Protein sequence: CASSRGSGTEAFF. This sequence joins TRBV5-1 and TRBJ1-1; D call uncertain. Germline lookup yields CDR1 SGHRS and CDR2 YFSETQ. CDR3 length: 13 residues. The V gene lost 4 bases and the J gene lost 4 bases, with 11 bases spanning the gap.

The gene calls are TRBV18 and TRBJ1-2; D call uncertain. The CDR3 is 14 amino acids. The V end was cut by 4 bases, the J end by 6 bases, with 15 bases between. CDR1 and CDR2 from the germline V gene are KGHSH and LQKENI. The CDR3 DNA reads as TGTGCCAGCTCACGAGCTCCCAAGGATGATGGCTACACCTTC. This gives the protein CASSRAPKDDGYTF.

The V gene is TRBV5-4, the J gene TRBJ2-3; 10 bases match TRBD2. CDR3 length: 16 residues. The germline V gene encodes CDR1 SGHNT and CDR2 YYREEE (reference sequence). Trimming removed 0 bases from V and 2 bases from J; junction bases left unmatched: 3. CDR3 DNA: TGTGCCAGCAGCTTGGGGACTAGCGGTTCCACAGATACGCAGTATTTT. It translates to CASSLGTSGSTDTQYF.

Within the sample, this clone is medium-sized. The rearrangement links TRBV24-1 to TRBJ2-3; 8 bases agree with TRBD2. This CDR3 has 17 residues. Germline-derived CDR1 and CDR2 are KGHDR and SFDVKD. With 2 bases clipped from V and 5 bases from J, the junction kept 11 bases outside the gene matches. CDR3 sequence: CATSDSSGRGGRDTQYF. For the CDR3, the DNA is TGTGCCACCAGTGATTCGTCCGGACGGGGGGGAAGAGATACGCAGTATTTT.

J is TRBJ1-5 and V is TRBV6-5; maybe TRBD1 (6 bases). The ends were cut back, 6 bases at V and 0 bases at J, with 12 bases in the middle. The V gene's germline CDR1 is MNHEY and CDR2 SVGAGI. This CDR3 spans 15 amino acids. CDR3 sequence (DNA): TGTGCCAGCAGAACCACAGGGAATAGCAATCAGCCCCAGCATTTT. Protein sequence: CASRTTGNSNQPQHF.

The chain carries TRBV3-1 (or the pseudogene TRBV3-2) and TRBJ1-2; D gene ambiguous. Trimming took off 0 bases at V and 8 bases at J, with 13 bases between the two ends. This CDR3 contains 14 residues. CDR1 is LGHDT and CDR2 is YNNKEL in the germline V gene (reference sequence). CDR3 protein: CASSQDDGLRGYTF. As DNA, the CDR3 is TGTGCCAGCAGCCAAGATGACGGTTTGAGAGGCTACACCTTC.

The rearrangement links TRBV4-2 to TRBJ2-7, with D possibly TRBD2 on 6 matching bases. The CDR3 spans 13 residues. Trimming left V 3 bases short and J 6 bases short, with 12 bases between. CDR1 LGHNA and CDR2 YNFKEQ come from the germline V gene. The CDR3 DNA reads as TGTGCCAGCAGCCAGAGACTAGGTACCGAGCAGTACTTC. This encodes CASSQRLGTEQYF.